This entry concerns a single T cell receptor (beta chain). Its antigen is as yet unknown. V lost 3 bases and J 5 bases, leaving 8 bases between the germline ends. CDR3 length equals 12 residues. Per germline, CDR1 MNHEY and CDR2 SMNVEV (reference sequence). Profiling relied on immunoSEQ multiplex PCR, and the TCRdb table lists in-frame clones only, not all of them. The table shows tens of thousands of clones, with approximately 80% occurring only once. This specimen belongs to a study of radiation and T cells in renal cell carcinoma. Study background: Nephrectomy followed 15 Gy stereotactic body radiation by 4 weeks.

The time point denotes: baseline pretreatment blood. Specified treatment: 15 Gy SBRT to primary tumor, nephrectomy 4 weeks later. Radiation-treated patients gave blood at baseline, week 2 and week 4. Clear cell pathology was present in this patient's renal cell carcinoma. General observations from the study: Pretreatment tumor biopsies were lacking, so baseline clonotypes are unknown.

The sequenced sample was blood, obtained from a patient whose treatment included radiotherapy and nephrectomy. The chain couples TRBV27 to TRBJ2-7; D not resolved. The sequence came from a man aged 55 to 70 with renal cell carcinoma. The CDR3 DNA sequence: TGTGCCAGCAGTTTTGGGCAAGACGAGCAGTACTTC. It codes for CASSFGQDEQYF.